The clone carrying this T cell receptor (beta chain) was detected only a few times. Antigen unknown. This sample was taken from a study of T-cell reconstitution after alpha-beta-depleted transplantation in children. Study-level findings and limits: Diversity of TCRbeta at day 60 was high in some patients, arising from surviving recipient T cells and thymic progenitors. T-cell counts and diversity at one year following transplant were attributed mainly to newly produced T cells.

Unique molecular identifiers were incorporated when the TCRbeta library was constructed. TCRdb called the PCR reads again in MiXCR, with one record for every CDR3 protein. Of under 150,000 distinct CDR3 sequences listed, about 9.6% were seen once; the top ten hold about 25%. The CDR3 is 17 amino acids. Germline V gene sequence: CDR1 LGHNA, CDR2 YSLEER. V dropped 0 bases and J dropped 1; count of bases not matched to a gene: 4. V gene TRBV4-3 combines with J gene TRBJ2-4; the match to TRBD1 covers 9 bases. The receptor's source is a girl under three years old who had a stem cell transplant for combined immunodeficiency, so the T cells may come from the graft donor. The sequencing used PBMCs, mostly from graft donor cells, collected 180 days after TCRalphabeta/CD19-depleted stem cell transplant. CDR3 DNA: TGCGCCAGCAGCCAAGATGGGACAGGGAGGGCCAAAAACATTCAGTACTTC. Amino acids: CASSQDGTGRAKNIQYF.